This T cell receptor (beta chain) was sequenced during a study of blood T cell repertoires in COVID-19. The wider study: The samples span acute and convalescent COVID-19 from the United States, Italy and Spain. T cells, B-cell-depleted T cells, or PBMCs provided the cDNA or gDNA that served as material.

As handled by the study authors: Nucleated cell counts were estimated from reference gene primer amplification. Generated by immunoSEQ multiplex PCR, the TCRdb table keeps only in-frame clones and is missing some. V, J and clone size are taken as reported in that table, and D and trimming were inferred from the DNA itself. In the table there are more than 50,000 clones, about 77% of which are singletons. The CDR3 runs 14 residues. Germline V gene lookup returns CDR1 MNHEY and CDR2 SVGAGI. V was pared by 10 bases and J by 11 bases, with 26 bases between. This chain connects TRBV6-5 to TRBJ2-5; a possible D gene is TRBD2 (6 bases). The clonotype originates from a man between 65 and 85 years old with active or convalescent COVID-19. The sequenced sample was peripheral blood. CDR3 in DNA: TGTGCCACGTCACGGGACTCCGTAGTTTCGGTGCAGTACTTC. Amino acids: CATSRDSVVSVQYF.